These T cell receptor beta chains were read from a single sample in a study of monozygotic twins with inflammatory bowel disease. For each CDR3 protein, TCRdb gives one entry from its re-call of the 5' RACE reads, without DNA. In all, the sample yields around 380,000 distinct CDR3 sequences. Sequenced material: blood. Receptor source: a human donor with ulcerative colitis or Crohn's disease, or a healthy co-twin of an affected twin (not recorded which). CDR3s include the opening cysteine and the closing phenylalanine or tryptophan.

j_call,v_call,cdr3_aa
TRBJ2-1,TRBV12-3/TRBV12-4,CASSEVGSYNEQFF
TRBJ1-2,TRBV5-5,CASSSAGAGGGYTF
TRBJ1-6,TRBV9,CASSVEAASSYNSPLHF
TRBJ1-2,TRBV5-1,CASSLGRQGGGYTF
TRBJ2-3,TRBV11-2,CASSLRGGRRDRSTDTQYF
TRBJ1-5,TRBV21-1,CASSGTGKDQPQHF
TRBJ2-1,TRBV14,CASSRKGSGGFGNEQFF
TRBJ2-2,TRBV3-1,CASRVSGGNTGELFF
TRBJ2-3,TRBV7-8,CASSLLEMDTQYF
TRBJ2-1,TRBV20-1,CSAPGLGSYNEQFF
TRBJ1-3,TRBV5-1,CASSWADGYSGNTIYF
TRBJ1-1,TRBV5-1,CASSADDGRGTEAFF
TRBJ1-6,TRBV28,CASSRFPQGFRSPLHF
TRBJ1-2,TRBV7-3,CASSLGDARGGYTF
TRBJ1-1,TRBV20-1,CSTRAGRPNTEAFF
TRBJ2-1,TRBV5-1,CASVRSLAGDNEQFF
TRBJ1-1,TRBV28,CASSLYTGPNTEAFF
TRBJ2-2,TRBV7-2,CASSLIFKSGELFF
TRBJ1-1,TRBV7-2,CASSFRTVNTEAFF
TRBJ2-1,TRBV25-1,CASSARGWSYNEQFF
TRBJ1-3,TRBV10-2,CASRGQSSGNTIYF
TRBJ1-1,TRBV4-1,CASSQGVGGTEAFF
TRBJ2-7,TRBV18,CASSPPAAVYEQYF
TRBJ2-7,TRBV20-1,CSASTSGSGYEQYF
TRBJ1-5,TRBV12-3/TRBV12-4,CASRPGQGSNQPQHF
TRBJ2-1,TRBV5-1,CASRRSGTTYNEQFF
TRBJ1-3,TRBV5-1,CASSLTGPSGNTIYF
TRBJ2-7,TRBV20-1,CSAKPTSGGYYEQYF
TRBJ1-3,TRBV20-1,CSARSSLSGNTIYF
TRBJ1-4,TRBV7-7,CASSRTGAVGEKLFF
TRBJ2-7,TRBV20-1,CSADDRYEQYF
TRBJ2-7,TRBV20-1,CSYNRGLDEQYF
TRBJ1-1,TRBV7-6,CASSSLSAGSEQAFF
TRBJ1-2,TRBV30,CAWSGEGQPYGYTF
TRBJ2-3,TRBV5-4,CASSSSSGGTNTQYF
TRBJ1-6,TRBV4-2,CASSQEQRAGFVGSPLHF